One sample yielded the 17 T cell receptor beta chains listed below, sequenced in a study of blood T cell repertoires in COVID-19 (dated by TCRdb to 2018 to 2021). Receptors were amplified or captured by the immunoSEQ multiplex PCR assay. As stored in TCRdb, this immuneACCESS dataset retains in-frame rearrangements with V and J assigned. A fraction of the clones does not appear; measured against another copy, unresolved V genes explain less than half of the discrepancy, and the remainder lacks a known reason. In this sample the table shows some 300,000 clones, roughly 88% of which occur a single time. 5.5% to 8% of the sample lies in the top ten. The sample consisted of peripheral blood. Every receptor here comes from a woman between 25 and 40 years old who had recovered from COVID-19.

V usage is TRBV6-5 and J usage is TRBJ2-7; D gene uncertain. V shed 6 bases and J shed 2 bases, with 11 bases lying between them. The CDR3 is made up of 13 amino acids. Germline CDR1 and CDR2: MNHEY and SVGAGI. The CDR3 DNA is TGTGCCAGCAGCAGAGGAGAGGCCTACGAGCAGTACTTC. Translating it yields CASSRGEAYEQYF.

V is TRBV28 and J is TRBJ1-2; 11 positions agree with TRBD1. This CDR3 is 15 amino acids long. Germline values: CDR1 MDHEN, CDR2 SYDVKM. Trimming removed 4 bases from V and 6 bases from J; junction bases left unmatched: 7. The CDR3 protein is CASSSSGQGGDGYTF. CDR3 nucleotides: TGTGCCAGCAGTTCCTCGGGACAGGGGGGAGATGGCTACACCTTC.

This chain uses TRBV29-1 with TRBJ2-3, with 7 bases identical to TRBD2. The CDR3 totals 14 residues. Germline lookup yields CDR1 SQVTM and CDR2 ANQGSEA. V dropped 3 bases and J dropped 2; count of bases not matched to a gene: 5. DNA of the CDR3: TGCAGCGTTGATCCTAGCGGTTACACAGATACGCAGTATTTT. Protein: CSVDPSGYTDTQYF.

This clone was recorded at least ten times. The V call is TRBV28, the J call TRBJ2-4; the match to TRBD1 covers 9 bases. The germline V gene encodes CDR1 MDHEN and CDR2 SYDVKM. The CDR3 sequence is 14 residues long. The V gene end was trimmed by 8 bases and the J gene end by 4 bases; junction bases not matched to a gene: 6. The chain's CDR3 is CASRSGTGKNIQYF. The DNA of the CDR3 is TGTGCCAGCCGCTCCGGGACAGGGAAAAACATTCAGTACTTC. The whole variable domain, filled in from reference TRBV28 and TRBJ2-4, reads DVKVTQSSRYLVKRTGEKVFLECVQDMDHENMFWYRQDPGLGLRLIYFSYDVKMKEKGDIPEGYSVSREKKERFSLILESASTNQTSMYLCASRSGTGKNIQYFGAGTRLSVL.

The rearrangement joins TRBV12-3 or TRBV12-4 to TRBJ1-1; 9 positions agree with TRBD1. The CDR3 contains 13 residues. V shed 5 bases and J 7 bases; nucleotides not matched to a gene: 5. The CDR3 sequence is CASSPGTGFEAFF. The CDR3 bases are TGTGCCAGCAGTCCCGGGACAGGGTTTGAAGCTTTCTTT.

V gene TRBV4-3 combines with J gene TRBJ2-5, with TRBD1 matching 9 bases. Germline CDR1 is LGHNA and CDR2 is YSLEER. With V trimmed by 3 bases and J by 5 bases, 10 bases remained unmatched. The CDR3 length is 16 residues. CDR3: CASSQGGQGTGETQYF. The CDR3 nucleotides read TGCGCCAGCAGCCAGGGGGGACAGGGTACGGGGGAGACCCAGTACTTC.

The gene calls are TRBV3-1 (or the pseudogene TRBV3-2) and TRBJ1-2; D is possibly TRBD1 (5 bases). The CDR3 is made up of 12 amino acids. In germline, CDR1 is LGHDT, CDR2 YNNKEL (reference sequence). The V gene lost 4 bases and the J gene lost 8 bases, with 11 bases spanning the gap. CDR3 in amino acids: CASSLRRGGYTF. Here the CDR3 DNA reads TGTGCCAGCAGCCTAAGGCGGGGGGGCTACACCTTC.

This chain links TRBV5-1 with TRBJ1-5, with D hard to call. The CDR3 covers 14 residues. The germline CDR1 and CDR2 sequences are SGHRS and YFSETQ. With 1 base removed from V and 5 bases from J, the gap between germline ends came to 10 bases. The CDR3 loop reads CASSLSGRHQPQHF. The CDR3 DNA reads TGCGCCAGCAGCTTGTCCGGGAGGCATCAGCCCCAGCATTTT. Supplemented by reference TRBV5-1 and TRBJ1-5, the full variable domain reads KAGVTQTPRYLIKTRGQQVTLSCSPISGHRSVSWYQQTPGQGLQFLFEYFSETQRNKGNFPGRFSGRQFSNSRSEMNVSTLELGDSALYLCASSLSGRHQPQHFGDGTRLSIL.

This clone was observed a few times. CDR3 amino acids: CASSFGTGIREQFF. CDR3 bases: TGTGCCAGCAGCTTCGGGACAGGGATACGTGAGCAGTTCTTC. The chain employs TRBV7-3 and TRBJ2-1; TRBD1 matches 9 bases. Trimming cost V 3 bases and J 9 bases; bases outside gene matches: 6. Germline V gene data show CDR1 as SGHTA and CDR2 as FQGTGA. This CDR3 region has 14 residues. Drawing the rest from reference TRBV7-3 and TRBJ2-1, the complete variable domain is GAGVSQTPSNKVTEKGKYVELRCDPISGHTALYWYRQSLGQGPEFLIYFQGTGAADDSGLPNDRFFAVRPEGSVSTLKIQRTERGDSAVYLCASSFGTGIREQFFGPGTRLTVL.

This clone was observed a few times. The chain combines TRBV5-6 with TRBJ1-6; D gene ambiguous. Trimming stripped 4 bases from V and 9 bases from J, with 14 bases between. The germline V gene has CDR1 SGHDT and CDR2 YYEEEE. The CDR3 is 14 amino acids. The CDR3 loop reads CASSLWEGTSPLHF. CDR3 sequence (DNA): TGTGCCAGCAGCCTCTGGGAGGGTACTTCACCCCTCCACTTT.

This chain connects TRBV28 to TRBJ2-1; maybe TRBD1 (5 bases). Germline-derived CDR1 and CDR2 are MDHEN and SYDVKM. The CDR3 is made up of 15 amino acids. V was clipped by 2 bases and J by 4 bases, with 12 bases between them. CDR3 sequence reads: CASSLGAGRYNEQFF. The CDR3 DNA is TGTGCCAGCAGTTTAGGTGCAGGGCGGTACAATGAGCAGTTCTTC.

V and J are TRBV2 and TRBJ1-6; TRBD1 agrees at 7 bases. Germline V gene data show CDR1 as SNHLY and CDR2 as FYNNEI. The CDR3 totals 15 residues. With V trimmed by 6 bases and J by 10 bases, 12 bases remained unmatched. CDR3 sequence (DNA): TGTGCCAGCAGCGGTAGGACAGGATCAGGATCACCCCTCCACTTT. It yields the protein CASSGRTGSGSPLHF.

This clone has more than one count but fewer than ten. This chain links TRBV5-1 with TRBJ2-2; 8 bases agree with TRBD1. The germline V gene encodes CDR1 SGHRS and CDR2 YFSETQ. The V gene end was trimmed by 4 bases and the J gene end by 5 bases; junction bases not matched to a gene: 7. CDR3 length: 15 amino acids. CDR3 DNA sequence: TGCGCCAGCAGCCCACGACAGGGGTGGACCGGGGAGCTGTTTTTT. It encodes CASSPRQGWTGELFF. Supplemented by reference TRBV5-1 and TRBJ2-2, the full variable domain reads KAGVTQTPRYLIKTRGQQVTLSCSPISGHRSVSWYQQTPGQGLQFLFEYFSETQRNKGNFPGRFSGRQFSNSRSEMNVSTLELGDSALYLCASSPRQGWTGELFFGEGSRLTVL.

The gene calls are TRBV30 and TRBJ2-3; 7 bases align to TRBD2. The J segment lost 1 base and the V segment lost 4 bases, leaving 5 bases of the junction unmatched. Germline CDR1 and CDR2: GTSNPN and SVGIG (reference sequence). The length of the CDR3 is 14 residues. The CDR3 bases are TGTGCCTGGACCCAGCTAGCGGGCACAGATACGCAGTATTTT. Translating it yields CAWTQLAGTDTQYF.

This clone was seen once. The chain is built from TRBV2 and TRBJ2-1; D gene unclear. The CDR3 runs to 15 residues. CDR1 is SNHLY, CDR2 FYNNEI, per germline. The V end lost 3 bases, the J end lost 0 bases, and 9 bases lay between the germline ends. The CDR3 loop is CASSEEASSYNEQFF. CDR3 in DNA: TGTGCCAGCAGTGAGGAAGCTAGCTCCTACAATGAGCAGTTCTTC.

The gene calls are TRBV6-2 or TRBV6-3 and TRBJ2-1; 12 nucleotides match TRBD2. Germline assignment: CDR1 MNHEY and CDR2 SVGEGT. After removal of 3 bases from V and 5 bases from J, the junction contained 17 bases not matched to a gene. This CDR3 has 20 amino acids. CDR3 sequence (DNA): TGTGCCAGCAGTTATCAGATTCCAGGACTAGCGGGGTCCTCTGACAATGAGCAGTTCTTC. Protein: CASSYQIPGLAGSSDNEQFF.

CDR3 bases: TGTGCCACCAACAAATGGGAGCGGGGCGAAAATGAGCAGTTCTTC. Translated, it gives CATNKWERGENEQFF. The chain has TRBV7-8 and TRBJ2-1; 7 bases map to TRBD2. The V and J ends lost 10 bases and 7 bases, in that order; junction bases with no gene match: 16. Germline CDR1 SGHVS, CDR2 FQNEAQ. The CDR3 covers 15 residues.